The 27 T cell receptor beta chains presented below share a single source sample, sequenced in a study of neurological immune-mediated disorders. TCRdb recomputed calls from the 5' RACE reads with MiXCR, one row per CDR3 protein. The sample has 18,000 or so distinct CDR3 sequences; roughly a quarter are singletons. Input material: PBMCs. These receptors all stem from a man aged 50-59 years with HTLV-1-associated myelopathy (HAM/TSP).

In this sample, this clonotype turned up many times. Here the CDR3 reads CASSDRGYGYTF. The CDR3 DNA follows: TGTGCCAGCAGTGACAGGGGGTATGGCTACACCTTC. The chain uses TRBV25-1 and TRBJ1-2; 7 positions match TRBD1. Germline values: CDR1 MGHDK, CDR2 SYGVNS. This CDR3 region has 12 residues. V shed 3 bases, J shed 5 bases, and the junction held 0 bases outside the gene matches.

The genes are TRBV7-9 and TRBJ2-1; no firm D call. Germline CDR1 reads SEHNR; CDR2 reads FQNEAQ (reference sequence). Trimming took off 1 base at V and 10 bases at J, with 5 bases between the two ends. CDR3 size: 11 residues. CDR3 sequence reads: CASSLVVEQFF. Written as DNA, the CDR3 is TGTGCCAGCAGCTTAGTCGTAGAGCAGTTCTTC.

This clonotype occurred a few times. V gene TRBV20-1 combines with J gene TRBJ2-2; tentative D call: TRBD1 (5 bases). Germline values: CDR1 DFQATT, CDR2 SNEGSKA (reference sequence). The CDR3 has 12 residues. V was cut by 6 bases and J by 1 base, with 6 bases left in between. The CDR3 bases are TGCAGTGCAAGGGGGAACACCGGGGAGCTGTTTTTT. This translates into CSARGNTGELFF.

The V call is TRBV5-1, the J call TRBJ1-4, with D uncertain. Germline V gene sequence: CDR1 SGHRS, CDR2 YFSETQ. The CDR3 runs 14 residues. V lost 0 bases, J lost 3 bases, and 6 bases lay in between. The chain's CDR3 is CASSLGVSNEKLFF. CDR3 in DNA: TGCGCCAGCAGCTTGGGAGTATCTAATGAAAAACTGTTTTTT. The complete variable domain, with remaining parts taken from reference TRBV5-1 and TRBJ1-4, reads KAGVTQTPRYLIKTRGQQVTLSCSPISGHRSVSWYQQTPGQGLQFLFEYFSETQRNKGNFPGRFSGRQFSNSRSEMNVSTLELGDSALYLCASSLGVSNEKLFFGSGTQLSVL.

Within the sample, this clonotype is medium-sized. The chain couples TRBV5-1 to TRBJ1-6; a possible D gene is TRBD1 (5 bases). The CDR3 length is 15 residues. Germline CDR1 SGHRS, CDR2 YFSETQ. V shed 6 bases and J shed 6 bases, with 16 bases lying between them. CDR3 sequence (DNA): TGCGCCAGCAAATCGATGGGGGGTAGTAATTCACCCCTCCACTTT. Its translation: CASKSMGGSNSPLHF. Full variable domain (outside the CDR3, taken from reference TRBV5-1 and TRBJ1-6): KAGVTQTPRYLIKTRGQQVTLSCSPISGHRSVSWYQQTPGQGLQFLFEYFSETQRNKGNFPGRFSGRQFSNSRSEMNVSTLELGDSALYLCASKSMGGSNSPLHFGNGTRLTVT.

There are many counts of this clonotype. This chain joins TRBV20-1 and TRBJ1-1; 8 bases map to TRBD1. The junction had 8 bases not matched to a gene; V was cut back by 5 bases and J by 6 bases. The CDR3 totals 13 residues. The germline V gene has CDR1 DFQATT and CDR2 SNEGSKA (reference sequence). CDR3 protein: CSAPGQGIPEAFF. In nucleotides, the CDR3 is TGCAGTGCTCCCGGACAGGGTATCCCTGAAGCTTTCTTT.

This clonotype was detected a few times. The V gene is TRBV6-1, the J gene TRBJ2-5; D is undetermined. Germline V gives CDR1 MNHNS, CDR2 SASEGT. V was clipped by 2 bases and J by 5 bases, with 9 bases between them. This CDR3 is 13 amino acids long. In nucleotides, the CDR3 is TGTGCCAGCAGTGAAAATGGTTGGGAGACCCAGTACTTC. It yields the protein CASSENGWETQYF.

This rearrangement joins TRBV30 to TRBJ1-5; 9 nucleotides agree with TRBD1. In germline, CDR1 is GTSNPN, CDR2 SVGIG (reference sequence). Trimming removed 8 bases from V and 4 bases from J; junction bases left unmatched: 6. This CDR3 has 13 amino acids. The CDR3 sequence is CATSDRGNQPQHF. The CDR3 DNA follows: TGTGCCACCTCAGACAGGGGGAATCAGCCCCAGCATTTT.

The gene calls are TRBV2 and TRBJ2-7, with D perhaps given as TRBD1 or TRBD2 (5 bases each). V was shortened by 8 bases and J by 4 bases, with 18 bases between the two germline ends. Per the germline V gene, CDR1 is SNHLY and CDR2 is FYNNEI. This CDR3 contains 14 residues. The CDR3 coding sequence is TGTGCCAGCGGAAGGGACCGCACCTTTTACGAGCAGTACTTC. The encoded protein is CASGRDRTFYEQYF.

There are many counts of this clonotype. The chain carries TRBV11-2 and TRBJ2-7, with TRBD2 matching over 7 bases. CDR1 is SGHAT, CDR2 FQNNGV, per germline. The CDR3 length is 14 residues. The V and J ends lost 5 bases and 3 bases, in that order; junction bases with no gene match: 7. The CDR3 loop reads CASSHGLGVYEQYF. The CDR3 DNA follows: TGTGCCAGCAGCCACGGACTAGGCGTCTACGAGCAGTACTTC.

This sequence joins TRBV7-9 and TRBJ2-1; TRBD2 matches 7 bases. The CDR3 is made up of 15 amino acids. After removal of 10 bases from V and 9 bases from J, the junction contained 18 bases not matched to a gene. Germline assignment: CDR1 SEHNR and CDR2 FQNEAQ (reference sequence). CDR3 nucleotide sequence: TGTGCCACCATGACTAGCCTACTAGAGGAGCGTGAGCAGTTCTTC. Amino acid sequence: CATMTSLLEEREQFF.

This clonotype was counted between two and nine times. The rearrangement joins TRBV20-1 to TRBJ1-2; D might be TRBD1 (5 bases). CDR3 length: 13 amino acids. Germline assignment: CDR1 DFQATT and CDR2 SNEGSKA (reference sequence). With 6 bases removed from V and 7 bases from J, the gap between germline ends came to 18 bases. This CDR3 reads CSAILDSRSGYTF. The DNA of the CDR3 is TGCAGTGCAATCCTAGACAGTCGGAGTGGCTACACCTTC.

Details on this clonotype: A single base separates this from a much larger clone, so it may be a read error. The CDR3 sequence is CSASTREETQYF. DNA for the CDR3: TGCAGTGCTAGTACCAGGGAAGAGACCCAGTACTTC. This chain links TRBV20-1 with TRBJ2-5; D may be TRBD1 (5 bases). The CDR3 covers 12 residues. Trimming shortened V by 3 bases and J by 3 bases, and 8 bases separated the two germline ends. Germline V gene sequence: CDR1 DFQATT, CDR2 SNEGSKA (reference sequence).

The CDR3 DNA sequence: TGTGCCTGGAGCCGGCCTAGGACAGGGTCCTACGAGCAGTACTTC. It yields the protein CAWSRPRTGSYEQYF. The chain is built from TRBV30 and TRBJ2-7; TRBD1 matches 8 bases. CDR1 and CDR2 (germline): GTSNPN, SVGIG (reference sequence). CDR3 length: 15 amino acids. V shed 3 bases, J shed 1 base, and the junction held 8 bases outside the gene matches.

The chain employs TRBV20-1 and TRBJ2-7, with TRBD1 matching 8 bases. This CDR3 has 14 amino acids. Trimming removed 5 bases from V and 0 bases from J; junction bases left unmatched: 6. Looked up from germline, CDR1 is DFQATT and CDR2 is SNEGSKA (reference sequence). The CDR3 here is CSAFPGTGSYEQYF. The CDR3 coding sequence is TGCAGTGCTTTTCCCGGGACAGGCTCCTACGAGCAGTACTTC.

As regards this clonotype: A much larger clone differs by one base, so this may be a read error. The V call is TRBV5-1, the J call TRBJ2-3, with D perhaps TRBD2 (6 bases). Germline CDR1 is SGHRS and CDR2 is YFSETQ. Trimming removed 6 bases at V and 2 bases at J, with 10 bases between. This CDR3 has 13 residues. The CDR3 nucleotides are TGCGCCAGCAACAAGCGGGTCACAGATACGCAGTATTTT. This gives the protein CASNKRVTDTQYF.

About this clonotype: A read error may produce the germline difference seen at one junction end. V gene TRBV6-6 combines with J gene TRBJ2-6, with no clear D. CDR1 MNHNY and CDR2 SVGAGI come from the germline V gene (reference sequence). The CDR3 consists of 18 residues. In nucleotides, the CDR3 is TGTGACAGCAGCCAGATGGGCCCCTCGGGTTTAAGGGCCAACGTCCTGACTTTC. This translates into CDSSQMGPSGLRANVLTF.

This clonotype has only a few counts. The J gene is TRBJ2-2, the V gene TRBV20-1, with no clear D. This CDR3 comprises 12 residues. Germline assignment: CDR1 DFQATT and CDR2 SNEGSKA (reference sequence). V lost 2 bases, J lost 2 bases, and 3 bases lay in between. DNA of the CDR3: TGCAGTGCTAGATTTAACACCGGGGAGCTGTTTTTT. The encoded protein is CSARFNTGELFF.

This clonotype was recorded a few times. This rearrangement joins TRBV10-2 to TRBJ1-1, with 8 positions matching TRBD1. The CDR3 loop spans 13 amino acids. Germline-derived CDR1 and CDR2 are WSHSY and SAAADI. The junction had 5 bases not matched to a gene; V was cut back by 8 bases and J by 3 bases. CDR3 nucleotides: TGCGCCAGCGGATTGACAGGGGACACTGAAGCTTTCTTT. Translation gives CASGLTGDTEAFF.

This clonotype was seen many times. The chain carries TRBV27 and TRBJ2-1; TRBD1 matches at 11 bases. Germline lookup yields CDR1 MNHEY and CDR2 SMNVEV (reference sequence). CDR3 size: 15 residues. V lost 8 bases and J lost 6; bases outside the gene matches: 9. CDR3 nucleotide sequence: TGTGCCAGCCGAACCCCCGGGACAGGGGGCAATGAGCAGTTCTTC. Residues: CASRTPGTGGNEQFF.

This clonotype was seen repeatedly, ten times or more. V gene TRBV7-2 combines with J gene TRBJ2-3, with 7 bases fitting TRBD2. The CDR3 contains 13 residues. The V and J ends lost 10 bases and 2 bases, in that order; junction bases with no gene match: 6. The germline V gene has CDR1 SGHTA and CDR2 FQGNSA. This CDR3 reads CATAGVHTDTQYF. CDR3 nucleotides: TGTGCCACCGCGGGGGTCCACACAGATACGCAGTATTTT.

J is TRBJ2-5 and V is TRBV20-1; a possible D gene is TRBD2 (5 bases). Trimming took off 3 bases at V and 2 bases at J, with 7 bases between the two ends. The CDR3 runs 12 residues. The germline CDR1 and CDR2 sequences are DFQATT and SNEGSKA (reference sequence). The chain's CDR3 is CSASGEQETQYF. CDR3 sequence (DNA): TGCAGTGCTAGCGGGGAGCAAGAGACCCAGTACTTC.

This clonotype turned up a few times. This CDR3 is CSARGSLSYEQYF. The CDR3 DNA is TGCAGTGCGCGGGGATCTTTGTCCTACGAGCAGTACTTC. V is TRBV20-1 and J is TRBJ2-7, with D possibly being TRBD2 (6 bases). Germline loops: CDR1 DFQATT, CDR2 SNEGSKA (reference sequence). CDR3 length: 13 amino acids. V was trimmed by 6 bases and J by 1 base, leaving 13 bases between them.

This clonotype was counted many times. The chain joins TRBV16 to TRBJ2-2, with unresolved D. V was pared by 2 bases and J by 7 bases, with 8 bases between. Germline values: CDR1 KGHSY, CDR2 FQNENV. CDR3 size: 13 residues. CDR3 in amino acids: CASSQQAFGELFF. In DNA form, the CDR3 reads TGTGCCAGCAGCCAACAGGCTTTCGGGGAGCTGTTTTTT. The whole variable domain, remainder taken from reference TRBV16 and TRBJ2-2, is GEEVAQTPKHLVRGEGQKAKLYCAPIKGHSYVFWYQQVLKNEFKFLISFQNENVFDETGMPKERFSAKCLPNSPCSLEIQATKLEDSAVYFCASSQQAFGELFFGEGSRLTVL.

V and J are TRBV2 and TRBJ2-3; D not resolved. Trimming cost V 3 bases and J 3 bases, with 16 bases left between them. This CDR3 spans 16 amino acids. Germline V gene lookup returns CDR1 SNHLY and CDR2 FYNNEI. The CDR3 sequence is CASSDVGHTRTDTQYF. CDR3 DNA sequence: TGTGCCAGCAGTGACGTCGGCCACACTCGGACAGATACGCAGTATTTT.

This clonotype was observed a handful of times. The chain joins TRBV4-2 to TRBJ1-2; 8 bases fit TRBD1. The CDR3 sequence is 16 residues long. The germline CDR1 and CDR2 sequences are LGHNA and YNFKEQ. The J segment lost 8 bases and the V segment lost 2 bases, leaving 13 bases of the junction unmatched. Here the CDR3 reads CASSQHRNRQGYGYTF. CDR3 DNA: TGTGCCAGCAGCCAACATAGGAATAGACAGGGGTACGGCTACACCTTC.

Here the CDR3 DNA reads TGCAGTGCTAGAGAGGAGCAGGTGCTTTATCAGCCCCAGCATTTT. Residues: CSAREEQVLYQPQHF. The chain couples TRBV20-1 to TRBJ1-5; D is uncertain. Germline CDR1 is DFQATT and CDR2 is SNEGSKA (reference sequence). The CDR3 has 15 residues. Trimming cost V 0 bases and J 5 bases, with 14 bases left between them.